This T cell receptor (beta chain) was recovered during a study of control samples from healthy donors and cancer patients. This clone has just one count. With 3 bases clipped from V and 7 bases from J, the junction kept 6 bases outside the gene matches. The length of the CDR3 is 14 residues. Germline CDR1 and CDR2: SGDLS and YYNGEE. Profiled with immunoSEQ multiplex PCR; TCRdb holds only in-frame clones, not every one. The table lists about 110,000 clones, around 82% of them singletons. The sequenced sample was blood. This chain connects TRBV9 to TRBJ2-1; 8 bases fit TRBD2. The TCR comes from a woman between 50 and 59 years old in good health. The CDR3 DNA is TGTGCCAGCAGCGGTCTCGGGACTAGTAATGAGCAGTTCTTC. It codes for CASSGLGTSNEQFF.